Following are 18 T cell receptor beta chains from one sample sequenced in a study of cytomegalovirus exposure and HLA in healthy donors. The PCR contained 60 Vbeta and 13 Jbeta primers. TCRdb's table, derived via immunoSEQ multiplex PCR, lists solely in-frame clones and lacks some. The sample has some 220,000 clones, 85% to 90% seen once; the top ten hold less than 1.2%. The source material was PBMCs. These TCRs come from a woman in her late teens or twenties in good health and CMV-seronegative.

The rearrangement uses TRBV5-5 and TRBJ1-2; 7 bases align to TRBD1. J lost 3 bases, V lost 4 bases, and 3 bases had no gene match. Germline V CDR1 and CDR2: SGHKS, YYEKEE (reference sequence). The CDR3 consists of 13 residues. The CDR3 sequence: CASSRQGHYGYTF. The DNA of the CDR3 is TGTGCCAGCAGCCGACAGGGCCACTATGGCTACACCTTC.

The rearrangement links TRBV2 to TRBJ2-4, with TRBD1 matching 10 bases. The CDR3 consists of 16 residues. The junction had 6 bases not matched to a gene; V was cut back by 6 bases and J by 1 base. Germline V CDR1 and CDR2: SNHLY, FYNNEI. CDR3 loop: CASSARQGAAKNIQYF. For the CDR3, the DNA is TGTGCCAGCAGCGCTAGACAGGGGGCTGCCAAAAACATTCAGTACTTC.

The CDR3 coding sequence is TGTGCCAGCAGCGTAACGACAGGAGACTACGAGCAGTACTTC. As protein: CASSVTTGDYEQYF. This chain links TRBV9 with TRBJ2-7, with D possibly being TRBD1 (6 bases). The germline V gene has CDR1 SGDLS and CDR2 YYNGEE. Trimming shortened V by 1 base and J by 3 bases, and 11 bases separated the two germline ends. This CDR3 region has 14 residues.

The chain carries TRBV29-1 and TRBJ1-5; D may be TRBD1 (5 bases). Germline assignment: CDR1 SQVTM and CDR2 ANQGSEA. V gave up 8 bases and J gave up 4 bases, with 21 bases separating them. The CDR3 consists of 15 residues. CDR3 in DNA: TGCAGCCTGTCGTTGGTGTTGACAGTGAATCAGCCCCAGCATTTT. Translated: CSLSLVLTVNQPQHF.

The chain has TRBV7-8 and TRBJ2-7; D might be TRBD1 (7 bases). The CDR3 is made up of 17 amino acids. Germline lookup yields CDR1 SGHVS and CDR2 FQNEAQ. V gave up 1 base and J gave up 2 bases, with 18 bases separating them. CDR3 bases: TGTGCCAGCAGCTTAGGCGGAGGGGGCTCAAAAACCTACGAGCAGTACTTC. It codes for CASSLGGGGSKTYEQYF.

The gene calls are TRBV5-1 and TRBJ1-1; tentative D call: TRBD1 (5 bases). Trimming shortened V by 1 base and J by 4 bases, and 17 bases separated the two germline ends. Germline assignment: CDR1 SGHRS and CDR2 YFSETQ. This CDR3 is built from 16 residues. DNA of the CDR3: TGCGCCAGCAGCTTGTTCTCGGCAGGGTTCGGCACTGAAGCTTTCTTT. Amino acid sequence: CASSLFSAGFGTEAFF.

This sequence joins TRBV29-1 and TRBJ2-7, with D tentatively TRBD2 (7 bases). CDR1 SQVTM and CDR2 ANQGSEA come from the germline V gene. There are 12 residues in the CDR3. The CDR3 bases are TGCAGTGCCGGGCGGGGGCCCTACGAGCAGTACTTC. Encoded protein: CSAGRGPYEQYF.

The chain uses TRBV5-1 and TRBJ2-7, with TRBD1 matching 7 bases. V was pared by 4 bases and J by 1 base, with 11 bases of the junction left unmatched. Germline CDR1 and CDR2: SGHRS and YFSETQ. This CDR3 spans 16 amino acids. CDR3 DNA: TGCGCCAGCAGCCCGTCGACAGGGAAGGGATCCTACGAGCAGTACTTC. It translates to CASSPSTGKGSYEQYF.

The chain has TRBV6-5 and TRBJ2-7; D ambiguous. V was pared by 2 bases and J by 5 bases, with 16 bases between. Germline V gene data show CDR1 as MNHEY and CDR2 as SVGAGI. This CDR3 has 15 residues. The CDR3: CASSYGPMAKDEQYF. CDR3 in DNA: TGTGCCAGCAGTTACGGGCCTATGGCAAAGGACGAGCAGTACTTC.

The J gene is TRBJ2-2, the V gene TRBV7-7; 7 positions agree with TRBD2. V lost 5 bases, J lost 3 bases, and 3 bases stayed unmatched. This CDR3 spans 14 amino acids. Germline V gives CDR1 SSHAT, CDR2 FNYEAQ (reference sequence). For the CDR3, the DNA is TGTGCCAGCAGCCTGGGGGGGTACACCGGGGAGCTGTTTTTT. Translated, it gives CASSLGGYTGELFF.

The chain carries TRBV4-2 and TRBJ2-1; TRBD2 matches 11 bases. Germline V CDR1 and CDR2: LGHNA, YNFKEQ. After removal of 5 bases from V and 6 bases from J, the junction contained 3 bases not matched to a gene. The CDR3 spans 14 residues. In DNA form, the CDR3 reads TGTGCCAGCAGCAATGGACTAGCGGGCAATGAGCAGTTCTTC. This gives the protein CASSNGLAGNEQFF.

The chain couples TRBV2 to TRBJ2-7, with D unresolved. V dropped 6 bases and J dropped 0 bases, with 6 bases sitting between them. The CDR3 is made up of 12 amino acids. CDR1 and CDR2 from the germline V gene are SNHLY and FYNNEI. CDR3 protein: CASSFSSYEQYF. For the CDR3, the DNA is TGTGCCAGCAGCTTTAGCTCCTACGAGCAGTACTTC.

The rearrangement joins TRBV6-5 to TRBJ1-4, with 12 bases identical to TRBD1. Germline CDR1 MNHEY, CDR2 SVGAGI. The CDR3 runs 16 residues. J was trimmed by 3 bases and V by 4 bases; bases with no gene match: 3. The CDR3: CASSWGQGASNEKLFF. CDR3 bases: TGTGCCAGCAGTTGGGGACAGGGGGCCTCTAATGAAAAACTGTTTTTT.

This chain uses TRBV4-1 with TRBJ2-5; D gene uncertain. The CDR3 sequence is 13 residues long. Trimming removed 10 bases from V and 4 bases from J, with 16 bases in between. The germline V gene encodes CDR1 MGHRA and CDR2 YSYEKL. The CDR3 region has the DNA TGCGCCAACAGTTCGCCAGTAGCAGAGACCCAGTACTTC. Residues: CANSSPVAETQYF.

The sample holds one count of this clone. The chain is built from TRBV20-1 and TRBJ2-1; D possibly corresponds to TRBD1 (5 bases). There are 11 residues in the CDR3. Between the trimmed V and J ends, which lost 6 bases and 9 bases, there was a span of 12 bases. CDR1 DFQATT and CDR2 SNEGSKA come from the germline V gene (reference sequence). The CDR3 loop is CSAFGAIEQFF. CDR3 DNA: TGCAGTGCGTTTGGGGCCATTGAGCAGTTCTTC.

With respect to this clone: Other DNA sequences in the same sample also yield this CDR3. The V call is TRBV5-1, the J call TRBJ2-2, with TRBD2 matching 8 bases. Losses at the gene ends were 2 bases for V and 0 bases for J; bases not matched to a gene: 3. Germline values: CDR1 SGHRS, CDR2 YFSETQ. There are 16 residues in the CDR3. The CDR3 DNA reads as TGCGCCAGCAGCTTAACGGGGGGGGCGAACACCGGGGAGCTGTTTTTT. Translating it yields CASSLTGGANTGELFF.

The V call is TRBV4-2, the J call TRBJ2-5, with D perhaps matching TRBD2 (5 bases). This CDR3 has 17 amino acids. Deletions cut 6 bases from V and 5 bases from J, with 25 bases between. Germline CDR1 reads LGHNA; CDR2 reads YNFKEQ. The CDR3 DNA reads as TGTGCCAGCAGTCCAAGCAGGAGATCCCGGGGTGGGGAGACCCAGTACTTC. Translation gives CASSPSRRSRGGETQYF.

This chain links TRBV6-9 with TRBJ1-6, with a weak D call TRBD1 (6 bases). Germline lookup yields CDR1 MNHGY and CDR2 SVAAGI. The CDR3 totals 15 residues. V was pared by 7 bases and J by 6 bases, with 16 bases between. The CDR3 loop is CASTPDRLRNSPLHF. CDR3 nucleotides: TGTGCCAGCACCCCCGACAGGCTCCGTAATTCACCCCTCCACTTT.